These 22 T cell receptor beta chains share one sample of origin, sequenced in a study of neurological immune-mediated disorders. TCRdb fed the 5' RACE reads into MiXCR, producing one record per CDR3 protein. In the table there are some 86,000 distinct CDR3 sequences, 2.6% of which are singletons. Sequencing was done on a sample of PBMCs. The source of these receptors is a woman aged 25 to 45 with multiple sclerosis.

With regard to this clonotype: Possible read error: a much larger clone is one base away. The chain recombines TRBV12-3 or TRBV12-4 with TRBJ1-2, with D unclear. This CDR3 is 14 amino acids long. V was shortened by 5 bases and J by 7 bases, with 17 bases between the two germline ends. The CDR3 DNA follows: TGTGCCAGCAGTCACGGTCGGGAAAGCGGTGGCTACACCTTC. As protein: CASSHGRESGGYTF.

This clonotype has a count of ten or more. J is TRBJ2-5 and V is TRBV29-1; 8 bases fit TRBD2. Germline lookup yields CDR1 SQVTM and CDR2 ANQGSEA. Germline trimming cut 5 bases from V and 2 bases from J; bases unmatched to any gene: 4. CDR3 length: 13 residues. For the CDR3, the DNA is TGCAGCGTTAGCGGGAGTGGGCAAGAGACCCAGTACTTC. This encodes CSVSGSGQETQYF.

This clonotype was recorded many times. The chain uses TRBV7-9 and TRBJ2-5; 12 bases fit TRBD2. V lost 5 bases, J lost 2 bases, and 12 bases stayed unmatched. Germline V gene lookup returns CDR1 SEHNR and CDR2 FQNEAQ (reference sequence). There are 18 residues in the CDR3. This CDR3 reads CASSVSWTSGIKQETQYF. The DNA of the CDR3 is TGTGCCAGCAGCGTCTCGTGGACTAGCGGGATAAAACAAGAGACCCAGTACTTC. Full variable domain (rest looked up from reference TRBV7-9 and TRBJ2-5): DTGVSQNPRHKITKRGQNVTFRCDPISEHNRLYWYRQTLGQGPEFLTYFQNEAQLEKSRLLSDRFSAERPKGSFSTLEIQRTEQGDSAMYLCASSVSWTSGIKQETQYFGPGTRLLVL.

The sample holds many counts of this clonotype. The chain is built from TRBV27 and TRBJ1-4; D is unclear. This CDR3 spans 12 amino acids. The V and J ends lost 3 bases and 11 bases respectively, with 10 bases between them. CDR1 is MNHEY and CDR2 is SMNVEV in the germline V gene (reference sequence). CDR3 region: CASSLPTGKLFF. CDR3 in DNA: TGTGCCAGCAGTTTGCCGACGGGGAAACTGTTTTTT.

In this sample, this clonotype turned up many times. The chain employs TRBV11-3 and TRBJ2-2, with D maybe TRBD2 (6 bases). CDR1 and CDR2 (germline): SGHNT, YENEEA. Trimming stripped 7 bases from V and 4 bases from J, with 16 bases between. The CDR3 runs to 15 residues. CDR3 sequence reads: CASKWGLNPTGELFF. In nucleotides, the CDR3 is TGTGCCAGCAAATGGGGACTCAACCCCACCGGGGAGCTGTTTTTT.

This chain uses TRBV25-1 with TRBJ1-1; D gene uncertain. Deletions cut 2 bases from V and 1 base from J, with 11 bases between. This CDR3 comprises 15 residues. CDR1 is MGHDK, CDR2 SYGVNS, per germline. The CDR3 DNA reads TGTGCCAGCAGTGAACACTTCCGGGGGAACACTGAAGCTTTCTTT. It encodes CASSEHFRGNTEAFF.

This clonotype came up many times. The chain joins TRBV12-3 or TRBV12-4 to TRBJ1-1; tentatively, D is TRBD1 (5 bases). V was shortened by 4 bases and J by 1 base, with 13 bases between the two germline ends. The CDR3 has 15 amino acids. The CDR3 sequence: CASSSFPTGNTEAFF. CDR3 coding DNA: TGTGCCAGCAGTTCGTTCCCTACAGGGAACACTGAAGCTTTCTTT.

This clonotype came up many times. This chain connects TRBV7-2 to TRBJ2-5, with TRBD2 identical over 9 bases. CDR1 is SGHTA and CDR2 is FQGNSA in the germline V gene. Trimming took 6 bases from V and 10 from J; bases not matched to a gene: 9. The CDR3 totals 13 residues. CDR3 in DNA: TGTGCCAGCAGTTGGGGGCGTAGCGGGAGCCAGTACTTC. It is translated as CASSWGRSGSQYF.

The chain has TRBV15 and TRBJ2-1; D remains unclear. The V and J ends lost 5 bases and 9 bases respectively, with 11 bases between them. CDR1 is LNHNV and CDR2 is YYDKDF in the germline V gene (reference sequence). There are 12 residues in the CDR3. This CDR3 is CATSVRMGEQFF. The CDR3 coding sequence is TGTGCCACCAGCGTCAGGATGGGTGAGCAGTTCTTC.

This clonotype was observed at least ten times. The CDR3: CASSVGLLMDEQFF. The CDR3 region has the DNA TGTGCCAGCAGCGTAGGGCTTTTGATGGATGAGCAGTTCTTC. The J gene is TRBJ2-1, the V gene TRBV9, with D uncertain. The CDR3 contains 14 residues. With 0 bases removed from V and 8 bases from J, the gap between germline ends came to 12 bases. Per the germline V gene, CDR1 is SGDLS and CDR2 is YYNGEE.

This clonotype showed up many times. The chain links TRBV4-2 to TRBJ1-5; 7 bases fit TRBD1. The ends lost 0 bases at V and 6 bases at J; junction bases unmatched: 5. Per germline, CDR1 LGHNA and CDR2 YNFKEQ. This CDR3 has 15 residues. The CDR3 nucleotides are TGTGCCAGCAGCCAAGATACGGCAGGGGGTCAGCCCCAGCATTTT. It specifies CASSQDTAGGQPQHF.

This clonotype was seen ten or more times. DNA of the CDR3: TGTGCCAGCAGCCTCGGACAGGGATTCACAGATACGCAGTATTTT. Residues: CASSLGQGFTDTQYF. This sequence joins TRBV7-2 and TRBJ2-3, with 8 bases that match TRBD1. Germline V gives CDR1 SGHTA, CDR2 FQGNSA. Losses at the gene ends were 5 bases for V and 2 bases for J; bases not matched to a gene: 6. The CDR3 covers 15 residues.

This clonotype was detected many times. This rearrangement joins TRBV20-1 to TRBJ2-1; 15 nucleotides match TRBD2. CDR3 length: 15 residues. Germline V lookup: CDR1 DFQATT, CDR2 SNEGSKA (reference sequence). The V and J ends lost 5 bases and 9 bases, in that order; junction bases with no gene match: 8. DNA for the CDR3: TGCAGTGCTGGACTTACGGGACTAGCGGGAGGTGAGCAGTTCTTC. Protein: CSAGLTGLAGGEQFF.

This clonotype was seen at least ten times. J is TRBJ2-6 and V is TRBV3-1; D may be TRBD2 (5 bases). This CDR3 is 15 amino acids long. Germline CDR1 and CDR2: LGHDT and YNNKEL (reference sequence). V dropped 0 bases and J dropped 2 bases, with 5 bases sitting between them. CDR3 in amino acids: CASSQDGAGANVLTF. In DNA form, the CDR3 reads TGTGCCAGCAGCCAAGACGGGGCTGGGGCCAACGTCCTGACTTTC.

This clonotype was seen ten or more times. The chain links TRBV2 to TRBJ2-7; D is ambiguous. The CDR3 extends over 14 amino acids. Trimming removed 4 bases from V and 5 bases from J, with 15 bases in between. CDR1 is SNHLY, CDR2 FYNNEI, per germline. The DNA of the CDR3 is TGTGCCAGCAGTGGACGGGTTACTTCTAACGAGCAGTACTTC. It yields the protein CASSGRVTSNEQYF. The variable domain in full, with the rest retrieved from reference TRBV2 and TRBJ2-7, is EPEVTQTPSHQVTQMGQEVILRCVPISNHLYFYWYRQILGQKVEFLVSFYNNEISEKSEIFDDQFSVERPDGSNFTLKIRSTKLEDSAMYFCASSGRVTSNEQYFGPGTRLTVT.

The table lists this clonotype with many counts. V gene TRBV27 combines with J gene TRBJ2-7; 12 bases line up with TRBD2. The length of the CDR3 is 15 residues. V gave up 3 bases and J gave up 2 bases; unmatched junction bases: 2. The germline V gene encodes CDR1 MNHEY and CDR2 SMNVEV (reference sequence). The CDR3 spells CASSLGLAGAYEQYF. CDR3 sequence (DNA): TGTGCCAGCAGTTTGGGACTAGCGGGCGCCTACGAGCAGTACTTC.

This clonotype has a count of ten or more. V is TRBV14 and J is TRBJ2-1; D tentatively fits TRBD1 or TRBD2 (6 bases each). Trimming removed 0 bases from V and 0 bases from J, with 12 bases in between. This CDR3 spans 17 amino acids. Germline V gene sequence: CDR1 SGHDN, CDR2 FVKESK. CDR3 residues: CASSQDGGHRSYNEQFF. The CDR3 nucleotides are TGTGCCAGCAGCCAAGACGGGGGACATCGCTCCTACAATGAGCAGTTCTTC.

The sample holds many counts of this clonotype. The chain joins TRBV4-1 to TRBJ2-7; D might be TRBD2 (5 bases). CDR3 length: 16 amino acids. CDR1 MGHRA and CDR2 YSYEKL come from the germline V gene. V gave up 0 bases and J gave up 7 bases, with 19 bases separating them. The CDR3 is CASSQDSGWEMGEQYF. CDR3 bases: TGCGCCAGCAGCCAAGATTCGGGTTGGGAGATGGGAGAGCAGTACTTC.

Ten or more counts support this clonotype. The rearrangement links TRBV12-3 or TRBV12-4 to TRBJ1-3; TRBD1 might be the D (5 bases). Trimming removed 7 bases from V and 3 bases from J, with 13 bases in between. CDR3 size: 14 residues. CDR3 nucleotide sequence: TGTGCCAGCACTCCGGGGGGTGTTGGAAACACCATATATTTT. Translating it yields CASTPGGVGNTIYF.

This clonotype has ten or more counts. The chain is built from TRBV9 and TRBJ1-3; D call uncertain. CDR3 size: 14 residues. Germline V gene data show CDR1 as SGDLS and CDR2 as YYNGEE. Trimming removed 4 bases at V and 3 bases at J, with 11 bases between. This CDR3 reads CASSPSPVGNTIYF. The DNA for the CDR3 is TGTGCCAGCAGCCCCTCTCCGGTTGGAAACACCATATATTTT. Variable domain in full (rest from reference TRBV9 and TRBJ1-3): DSGVTQTPKHLITATGQRVTLRCSPRSGDLSVYWYQQSLDQGLQFLIQYYNGEERAKGNILERFSAQQFPDLHSELNLSSLELGDSALYFCASSPSPVGNTIYFGEGSWLTVV.

This clonotype was observed at least ten times. The genes are TRBV7-2 and TRBJ2-5; 9 positions match TRBD2. With 4 bases clipped from V and 4 bases from J, the junction kept 7 bases outside the gene matches. This CDR3 contains 15 residues. Germline values: CDR1 SGHTA, CDR2 FQGNSA. The CDR3 is CASSSYSGRRETQYF. DNA of the CDR3: TGTGCCAGCAGCTCTTATAGCGGGAGAAGAGAGACCCAGTACTTC. Combining the CDR3 with reference TRBV7-2 and TRBJ2-5 gives the whole variable domain GAGVSQSPSNKVTEKGKDVELRCDPISGHTALYWYRQSLGQGLEFLIYFQGNSAPDKSGLPSDRFSAERTGGSVSTLTIQRTQQEDSAVYLCASSSYSGRRETQYFGPGTRLLVL.

The table lists this clonotype with many counts. One end of the junction fails to match germline, which may point to a read error. This sequence joins TRBV7-7 and TRBJ2-1; 9 bases are a match to TRBD2. CDR3 length: 16 amino acids. CDR1 SSHAT and CDR2 FNYEAQ come from the germline V gene (reference sequence). CDR3 coding DNA: TGTGCTAGCAGCCCACTTAGCGGGAGCTCCTACAATGAGCAGTTCTTC. As protein: CASSPLSGSSYNEQFF.